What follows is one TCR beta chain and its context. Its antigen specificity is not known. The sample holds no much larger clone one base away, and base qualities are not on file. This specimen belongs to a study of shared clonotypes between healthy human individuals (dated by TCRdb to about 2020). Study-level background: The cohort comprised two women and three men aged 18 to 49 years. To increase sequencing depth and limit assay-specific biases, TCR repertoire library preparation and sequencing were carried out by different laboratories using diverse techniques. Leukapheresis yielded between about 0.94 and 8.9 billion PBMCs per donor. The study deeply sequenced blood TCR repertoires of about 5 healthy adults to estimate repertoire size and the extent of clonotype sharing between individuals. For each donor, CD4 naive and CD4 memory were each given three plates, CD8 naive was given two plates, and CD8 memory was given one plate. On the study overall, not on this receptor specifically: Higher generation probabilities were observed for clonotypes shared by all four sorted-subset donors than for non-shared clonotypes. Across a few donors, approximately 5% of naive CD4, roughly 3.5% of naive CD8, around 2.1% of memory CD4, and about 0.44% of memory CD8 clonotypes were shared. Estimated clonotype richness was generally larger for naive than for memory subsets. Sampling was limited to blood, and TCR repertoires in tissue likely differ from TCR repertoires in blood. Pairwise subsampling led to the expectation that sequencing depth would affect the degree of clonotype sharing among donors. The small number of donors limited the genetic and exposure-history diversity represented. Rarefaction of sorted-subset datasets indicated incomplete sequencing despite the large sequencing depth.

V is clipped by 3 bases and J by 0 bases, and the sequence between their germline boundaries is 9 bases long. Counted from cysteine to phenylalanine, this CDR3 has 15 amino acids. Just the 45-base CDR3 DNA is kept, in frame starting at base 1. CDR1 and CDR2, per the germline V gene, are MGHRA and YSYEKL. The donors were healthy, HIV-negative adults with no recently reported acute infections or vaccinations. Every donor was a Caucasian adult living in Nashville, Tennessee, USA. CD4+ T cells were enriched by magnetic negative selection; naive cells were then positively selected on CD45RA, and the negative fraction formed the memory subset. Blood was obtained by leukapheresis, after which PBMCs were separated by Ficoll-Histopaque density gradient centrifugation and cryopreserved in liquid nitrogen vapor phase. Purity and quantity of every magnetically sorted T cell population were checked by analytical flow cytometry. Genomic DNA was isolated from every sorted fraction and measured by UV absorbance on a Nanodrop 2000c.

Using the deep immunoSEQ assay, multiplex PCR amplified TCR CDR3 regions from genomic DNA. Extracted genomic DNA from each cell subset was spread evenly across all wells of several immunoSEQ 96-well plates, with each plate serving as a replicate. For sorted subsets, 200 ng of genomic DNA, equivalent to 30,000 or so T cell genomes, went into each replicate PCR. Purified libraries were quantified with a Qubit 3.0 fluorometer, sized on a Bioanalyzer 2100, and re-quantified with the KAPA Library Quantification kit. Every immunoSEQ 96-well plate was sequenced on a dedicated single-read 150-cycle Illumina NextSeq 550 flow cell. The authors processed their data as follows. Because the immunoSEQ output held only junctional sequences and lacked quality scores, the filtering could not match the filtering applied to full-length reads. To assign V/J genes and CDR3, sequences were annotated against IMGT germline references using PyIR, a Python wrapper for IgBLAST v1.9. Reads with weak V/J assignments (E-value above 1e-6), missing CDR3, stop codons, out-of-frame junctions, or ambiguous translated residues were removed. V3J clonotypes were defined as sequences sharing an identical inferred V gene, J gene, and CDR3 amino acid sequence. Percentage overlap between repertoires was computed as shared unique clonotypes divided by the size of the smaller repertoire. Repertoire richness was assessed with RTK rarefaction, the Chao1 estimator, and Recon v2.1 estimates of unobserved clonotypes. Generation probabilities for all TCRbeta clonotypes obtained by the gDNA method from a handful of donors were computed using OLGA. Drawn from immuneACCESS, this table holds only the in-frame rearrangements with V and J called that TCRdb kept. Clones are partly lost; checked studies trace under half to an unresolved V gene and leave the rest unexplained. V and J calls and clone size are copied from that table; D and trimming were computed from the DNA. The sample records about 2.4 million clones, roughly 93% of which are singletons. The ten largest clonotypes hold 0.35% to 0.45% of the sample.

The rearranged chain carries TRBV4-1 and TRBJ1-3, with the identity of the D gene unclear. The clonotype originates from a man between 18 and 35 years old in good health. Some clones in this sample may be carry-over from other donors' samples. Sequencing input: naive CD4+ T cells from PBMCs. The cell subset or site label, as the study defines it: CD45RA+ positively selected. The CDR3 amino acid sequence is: CASSHSAGSGNTIYF. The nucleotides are TGCGCCAGCAGCCACTCTGCAGGCTCTGGAAACACCATATATTTT.